The rows below give T cell receptor beta chains drawn from one sample of a study of beta chain features in type 1 diabetes. Sequencing was performed with immunoSEQ multiplex PCR; in TCRdb, only in-frame clones are kept and a portion is missing. The sample lists 150,000 to 200,000 clones; approximately 7.9% were seen once. What was sequenced was central memory CD4+ T cells from blood. Receptors were obtained from a man aged 18 to 30 with type 1 diabetes. Both conserved end residues are part of each CDR3. The order of the fields is D gene, clone size, V gene, J gene, CDR3 DNA, CDR3 protein. D genes are given only for firm matches. Expanded clones get a size class; other rows say once, few or many, or leave the size out.

NA	few	TRBV7-9	TRBJ2-2	TGTGCCAGCAGCCCGACCCGGGACACCGGGGAGCTGTTTTTT	CASSPTRDTGELFF
TRBD1	NA	TRBV18	TRBJ1-1	TGTGCCAGCTCACAAGCCGGGACAGGATTGAACACTGAAGCTTTCTTT	CASSQAGTGLNTEAFF
NA	many	TRBV4-3	TRBJ2-1	TGCGCCAGCAGCCAAGTCCCCGTCAATGAGCAGTTCTTC	CASSQVPVNEQFF
TRBD1	few	TRBV2	TRBJ2-5	TGTGCCAGCTTTTGGACAGGGGCGTCGGAGACCCAGTACTTC	CASFWTGASETQYF
NA	few	TRBV5-1	TRBJ1-1	TGCGCCAGCAAGACTGCATCCCAGAACACTGAAGCTTTCTTT	CASKTASQNTEAFF
NA	few	TRBV5-6	TRBJ2-5	TGTGCCAGCAGCTTTGGCAGGAAGACCCAGTACTTC	CASSFGRKTQYF
TRBD1	few	TRBV2	TRBJ1-2	TGTGCCAGCAGACCCTCCGGGACAGGGCATGGCTACACCTTC	CASRPSGTGHGYTF
NA	few	TRBV30	TRBJ1-2	TGTGCCTCGACGTCGGGGGGGAATAACTATGGCTACACCTTC	CASTSGGNNYGYTF
NA	NA	TRBV27	TRBJ2-7	TGTGCCAGCAGTTGGGGGACTCTTTCTACCGAGCAGTACTTC	CASSWGTLSTEQYF
TRBD2	NA	TRBV18	TRBJ2-3	TGTGCCAGCTCACCACCGACTAGCGAGGGGCAGTATTTT	CASSPPTSEGQYF
TRBD1	few	TRBV27	TRBJ2-7	TGTGCCAGCAGTCCGGGGGACAGGGACTACGAGCAGTACTTC	CASSPGDRDYEQYF
NA	few	TRBV25-1	TRBJ2-5	TGTGCCAGCAGTGAATTTCGGGCAGGGAAGGAGACCCAGTACTTC	CASSEFRAGKETQYF
TRBD1	few	TRBV7-2	TRBJ1-2	TGTGCCAGCAGCTCGAACAGGGGTGGCTACACCTTC	CASSSNRGGYTF
TRBD1	many	TRBV7-2	TRBJ1-1	TGTGCCAGCAGTTTGACAGGGCACACTGAAGCTTTCTTT	CASSLTGHTEAFF
TRBD1	few	TRBV7-9	TRBJ1-1	TGTGCCAGCAGCTGGGGACAGGTAGAGACTGAAGCTTTCTTT	CASSWGQVETEAFF
NA	NA	TRBV18	TRBJ2-5	TGTGCCAGCTCACCAAGGCAGGATCCGGGGGAGACCCAGTACTTC	CASSPRQDPGETQYF
TRBD1	few	TRBV2	TRBJ2-7	TGTGCCCCCGGGACAGGGTCCGATGGCTCCTACGAGCAGTACTTC	CAPGTGSDGSYEQYF
TRBD1	NA	TRBV14	TRBJ2-5	TGTGCCAGCAGCCTCGGGACAGGGTGGGAGACCCAGTACTTC	CASSLGTGWETQYF
TRBD2	few	TRBV2	TRBJ2-1	TGTGCCAGCAAGGCTAGCGGCAATGAGCAGTTCTTC	CASKASGNEQFF
TRBD1	NA	TRBV7-2	TRBJ1-5	TGTGCCAGCAGCTTAGCAGGGGGCGGCTTTTCGCCCCAGCATTTT	CASSLAGGGFSPQHF
NA	NA	TRBV4-3	TRBJ2-5	TGCGCCAGCAGCCAAGCCAGGGCTAAGACCCAGTACTTC	CASSQARAKTQYF
TRBD1	few	TRBV7-2	TRBJ1-2	TGTGCCAGCAGCTCGGACAGGGGGCGAGTAAACTATGGCTACACCTTC	CASSSDRGRVNYGYTF
TRBD1	few	TRBV30	TRBJ1-3	TGTGCCTGGAGTGCGGGACAGGGAAACACCATATATTTT	CAWSAGQGNTIYF
TRBD1	few	TRBV11-2	TRBJ2-3	TGTGCCAGCAGCTTTCGCCCCCAGGGGGCGAGGGGGGAATCGCAGTATTTT	CASSFRPQGARGESQYF
TRBD2	few	TRBV28	TRBJ2-1	TGTGCCAGCAGTCCCAGCGGGAAAACCTACAATGAGCAGTTCTTC	CASSPSGKTYNEQFF
TRBD1	NA	TRBV15	TRBJ2-1	TGTGCCACCAGGCGGACAGGAGACAATGAGCAGTTCTTC	CATRRTGDNEQFF
NA	NA	TRBV5-4	TRBJ1-2	TGCGCCAGCAGCCCCACTAAGGGGCCAGCTGATTCAGCTAACTATGGCTACACCTTC	CASSPTKGPADSANYGYTF
NA	NA	TRBV27	TRBJ2-5	TGTGCCAGCAGTACGGACAGCCGACAAGAGACCCAGTACTTC	CASSTDSRQETQYF
TRBD1	few	TRBV5-4	TRBJ1-2	TGTGCCAGCAGCTTGGAGAGACAGGGAACCTATGGCTACACCTTC	CASSLERQGTYGYTF
NA	NA	TRBV19	TRBJ1-5	TGTGCCAGTAGTATAAGCAGGGGCCGGGGCAATCAGCCCCAGCATTTT	CASSISRGRGNQPQHF
NA	few	TRBV28	TRBJ2-4	TGTGCCAGCAGTTATACGGGTCCAAACATTCAGTACTTC	CASSYTGPNIQYF
NA	NA	TRBV5-1	TRBJ2-7	TGCGCCAGCAGACCCCAGACCCTAGGGGGGCAGTACTTC	CASRPQTLGGQYF
NA	NA	TRBV2	TRBJ1-5	TGTGCCAGCAGAGAACGGGACTCCAGTTATCAGCCCCAGCATTTT	CASRERDSSYQPQHF
NA	NA	TRBV11-2	TRBJ1-4	TGTGCCAGCAGCTTAGTCGGTTGGGCTAATAATGAAAAACTGTTTTTT	CASSLVGWANNEKLFF
TRBD2	few	TRBV4-2	TRBJ2-3	TGTGCCAGCAGGTCTAGCGGGAGTTTCGGGGGGCTCACAGATACGCAGTATTTT	CASRSSGSFGGLTDTQYF
NA	few	TRBV7-2	TRBJ2-3	TGTGCCAGCAGCTTTGGGGGGTTCACAGATACGCAGTATTTT	CASSFGGFTDTQYF
NA	NA	TRBV2	TRBJ2-3	TGTGCCAGCAGTGCCCTAGGAGATACGCAGTATTTT	CASSALGDTQYF
NA	few	TRBV6-1	TRBJ2-7	TGTGCCAGCAGTGCAAGTCAGGGAACCTACGAGCAGTACTTC	CASSASQGTYEQYF
NA	NA	TRBV5-4	TRBJ1-2	TGTGCCAGCAGCTTTACCGAGGGGGTCGGCTACACCTTC	CASSFTEGVGYTF
NA	few	TRBV19	TRBJ2-7	TGTGCCAGTAGTACTCTCGGGTCGGGAGAAGGAGAGCAGTACTTC	CASSTLGSGEGEQYF
NA	NA	TRBV28	TRBJ2-3	TGTGCCAGCAGTTTATCCAGGAACACAGATACGCAGTATTTT	CASSLSRNTDTQYF
NA	few	TRBV15	TRBJ1-6	TGTGCCACCAGCAGGGCTAATTCACCCCTCCACTTT	CATSRANSPLHF
NA	few	TRBV7-8	TRBJ2-5	TGTGCCAGCAGCCATCACCGGGATACCCAAGAGACCCAGTACTTC	CASSHHRDTQETQYF
NA	few	TRBV7-9	TRBJ2-3	TGTGCCAGCAGCTTAAGATCTGGGGCGGGGAGCACAGATACGCAGTATTTT	CASSLRSGAGSTDTQYF